The 15 T cell receptor beta chains given below trace back to one sample, sequenced in a study of OX40 agonist ivuxolimab in advanced cancers. Profiling relied on immunoSEQ multiplex PCR, and the TCRdb table lists in-frame clones only, not all of them. The sample gives about 72,000 clones, approximately 81% of which show up once; less than 5.5% is in the top ten. The sequences come from CD4+ or CD8+ T cells sorted from blood, collected in a trial of the OX40 agonist ivuxolimab. These receptors came from an adult with an advanced solid tumor such as melanoma, head and neck, liver or kidney cancer.

This sequence joins TRBV21-1 and TRBJ1-6; TRBD1, the table's D call, was not compared with the DNA. TRBV21-1 represents a pseudogene. This CDR3 is 17 amino acids long. The CDR3 protein is CASSKGLRTDYNSPLHF. CDR3 nucleotides: TGTGCCAGCAGCAAAGGCCTCAGGACAGATTATAATTCACCCCTCCACTTT.

The chain joins TRBV5-4 to TRBJ1-2; the D gene is possibly TRBD1 (6 bases). Per germline, CDR1 SGHNT and CDR2 YYREEE (reference sequence). This CDR3 has 13 amino acids. V was trimmed by 4 bases and J by 6 bases, leaving 13 bases between them. In nucleotides, the CDR3 is TGTGCCAGCAGCCCCCACAGGGAAAATGGCTACACCTTC. Encoded protein: CASSPHRENGYTF.

This clone was observed once. This chain connects TRBV2 to TRBJ2-2, with 11 bases matching TRBD2. With 4 bases clipped from V and 4 bases from J, the junction kept 5 bases outside the gene matches. This CDR3 is 16 amino acids long. Germline CDR1 reads SNHLY; CDR2 reads FYNNEI. CDR3 sequence reads: CASSVELAGGTGELFF. The CDR3 nucleotides are TGTGCCAGCAGTGTAGAGCTAGCGGGGGGCACCGGGGAGCTGTTTTTT.

The rearrangement links TRBV4-3 to TRBJ2-7; TRBD1 might be the D (6 bases). Germline values: CDR1 LGHNA, CDR2 YSLEER. The CDR3 runs 16 residues. Trimming removed 0 bases at V and 4 bases at J, with 16 bases between. The DNA of the CDR3 is TGCGCCAGCAGCCAAGACGGACAGTCATTCACTTACGAGCAGTACTTC. Its translation: CASSQDGQSFTYEQYF.

The chain carries TRBV10-3 and TRBJ1-5; 7 bases are shared with TRBD1. The CDR3 totals 18 residues. From germline, CDR1 is ENHRY and CDR2 SYGVKD. Trimming removed 3 bases from V and 0 bases from J; junction bases left unmatched: 11. The CDR3 is CAISEPSTGATSNQPQHF. CDR3 DNA sequence: TGTGCCATCAGTGAACCATCAACAGGGGCGACTAGCAATCAGCCCCAGCATTTT.

The chain recombines TRBV5-1 with TRBJ2-5; tentative D call: TRBD2 (6 bases). CDR1 SGHRS and CDR2 YFSETQ come from the germline V gene. The V gene lost 3 bases and the J gene lost 5 bases, with 14 bases spanning the gap. The CDR3 covers 14 residues. In DNA, the CDR3 is TGCGCCAGCAGCTCGGGGGTGTTAAGCGAGACCCAGTACTTC. It encodes CASSSGVLSETQYF.

The chain joins TRBV19 to TRBJ2-7; the match to TRBD1 covers 9 bases. The CDR3 is 15 amino acids. In germline, CDR1 is LNHDA, CDR2 SQIVND (reference sequence). The ends lost 7 bases at V and 0 bases at J; junction bases unmatched: 7. For the CDR3, the DNA is TGTGCCAGTACCACCGGGACAGGGAACTCCTACGAGCAGTACTTC. The encoded protein is CASTTGTGNSYEQYF.

The genes are TRBV29-1 and TRBJ1-1, with 9 nucleotides matching TRBD1. Germline loops: CDR1 SQVTM, CDR2 ANQGSEA. This CDR3 spans 17 amino acids. Trimming at V came to 7 bases and at J to 0 bases, leaving 15 bases not matched to a gene. CDR3 loop: CSARKGQGFSLNTEAFF. DNA of the CDR3: TGCAGCGCCAGAAAGGGACAGGGATTCTCGCTGAACACTGAAGCTTTCTTT.

The chain uses TRBV10-2 and TRBJ2-5, with D perhaps matching TRBD1 (6 bases). V gave up 7 bases and J gave up 5 bases, with 14 bases separating them. CDR3 length: 13 residues. Germline CDR1 reads WSHSY; CDR2 reads SAAADI. The CDR3 region has the DNA TGCGCCAGCAAAAGGGGGTCGGCGGAGACCCAGTACTTC. This sequence encodes CASKRGSAETQYF.

This clone was counted once. V gene TRBV4-1 combines with J gene TRBJ2-2; tentatively, D is TRBD1 (6 bases). The CDR3 sequence is 15 residues long. Germline lookup yields CDR1 MGHRA and CDR2 YSYEKL. V was trimmed by 2 bases and J by 7 bases, leaving 14 bases between them. The CDR3 nucleotides are TGCGCCAGCAGCCAAAATCCCGGGACACTCGGGGAGCTGTTTTTT. Its protein product is CASSQNPGTLGELFF.

The V call is TRBV4-1, the J call TRBJ1-4; no clear D. Trimming left V 4 bases short and J 4 bases short, with 10 bases between. Germline V gives CDR1 MGHRA, CDR2 YSYEKL. This CDR3 has 14 residues. Here the CDR3 DNA reads TGCGCCAGCAGCCCGACCGTCCTTAATGAAAAACTGTTTTTT. This encodes CASSPTVLNEKLFF.

The chain carries TRBV5-1 and TRBJ2-2; a possible D gene is TRBD2 (6 bases). CDR1 SGHRS and CDR2 YFSETQ come from the germline V gene. V dropped 0 bases and J dropped 6 bases, with 12 bases sitting between them. This CDR3 has 15 amino acids. The CDR3 DNA sequence: TGCGCCAGCAGCTTGGCCAGCGGGTCGTCCGGGGAGCTGTTTTTT. This translates into CASSLASGSSGELFF.

This clone was seen only once. The chain joins TRBV19 to TRBJ1-2, with unresolved D. Trimming pared 1 base from V and 3 bases from J, leaving 9 bases between. The CDR3 sequence is 14 residues long. Germline CDR1 and CDR2: LNHDA and SQIVND (reference sequence). This CDR3 is CASSIAQRYYGYTF. In DNA form, the CDR3 reads TGTGCCAGTAGTATAGCGCAGAGATACTATGGCTACACCTTC. The whole variable domain, filled in from reference TRBV19 and TRBJ1-2, reads DGGITQSPKYLFRKEGQNVTLSCEQNLNHDAMYWYRQDPGQGLRLIYYSQIVNDFQKGDIAEGYSVSREKKESFPLTVTSAQKNPTAFYLCASSIAQRYYGYTFGSGTRLTVV.

This clone was counted a few times. The rearrangement joins TRBV10-3 to TRBJ1-5; no firm D call. The ends were cut back, 0 bases at V and 0 bases at J, with 9 bases in the middle. This CDR3 spans 16 amino acids. Germline lookup yields CDR1 ENHRY and CDR2 SYGVKD. This chain's CDR3 is CAISESNGNSNQPQHF. CDR3 nucleotide sequence: TGTGCCATCAGTGAGTCCAACGGAAATAGCAATCAGCCCCAGCATTTT.

This clone was observed at least ten times. The rearrangement uses TRBV5-4 and TRBJ1-4; 9 bases match TRBD1. Losses at the gene ends were 4 bases for V and 4 bases for J; bases not matched to a gene: 5. The germline gives CDR1 SGHNT, CDR2 YYREEE (reference sequence). The CDR3 is 15 residues long. CDR3 sequence reads: CASSINRGLNEKLFF. DNA for the CDR3: TGTGCCAGCAGCATAAACAGGGGGCTTAATGAAAAACTGTTTTTT.